The sequence of this T cell receptor (beta chain) was determined in a study of blood T cell repertoires in COVID-19. Across the study: Acute and convalescent COVID-19 specimens originated in the United States, Italy and Spain. The cDNA or gDNA used as material had been derived from T cells, B-cell-depleted T cells, or PBMCs.

There are 14 residues in the CDR3. V was cut by 7 bases and J by 3 bases, with 15 bases left in between. CDR1 is GTSNPN, CDR2 SVGIG, per germline (reference sequence). Per the original data handling: Amplifying reference gene primers gave estimates of nucleated cell counts. Assay used: immunoSEQ multiplex PCR; TCRdb lists only in-frame clones, some missing. The V and J calls and the clone size are those of that table, but D and trimming were determined from the DNA. The data show about 160,000 clones, with under 85% seen just once and 1.2% held by the top ten. The sequence was obtained from a man aged 60-69 years who had recovered from COVID-19. Material for sequencing was peripheral blood. This sequence joins TRBV30 and TRBJ1-4; perhaps TRBD1 as D (5 bases). CDR3 residues: CAFRDMASNEKLFF. The CDR3 nucleotides are TGTGCCTTCAGGGATATGGCGTCTAATGAAAAACTGTTTTTT.